These T cell receptor beta chains were read from a single sample in a study of molecular identifiers for immune sequencing clone quantification. Each CDR3 protein gets one entry after TCRdb re-called the PCR reads with MiXCR. The sample yields about 36,000 distinct CDR3 sequences, around 18% seen once. Sequencing was done on a sample of naive CD8+ T cells from blood, with Jurkat cell RNA spiked in. These receptors all come from a human donor in good health. Some libraries in this study had Jurkat cell RNA spiked in. The CDR3 runs from the conserved cysteine through the conserved F or W. Fields, in order: clone size, J gene, V gene, D gene, CDR3 DNA, CDR3 protein. D genes are given only for firm matches. Where a row states a size, it is once, few, many or the class of an expanded clone; other rows omit it.

abundance: many; j_gene: TRBJ2-5; v_gene: TRBV19; d_gene: NA; CDR3nt: TGTGCCAGTAGCCCCCGGGACAACCAAGAGACCCAGTACTTC; CDR3aa: CASSPRDNQETQYF
abundance: NA; j_gene: TRBJ2-3; v_gene: TRBV24-1; d_gene: NA; CDR3nt: TGTGCCACCAGTGATTTGCGGAGTACGCAGTATTTT; CDR3aa: CATSDLRSTQYF
abundance: medium-sized; j_gene: TRBJ2-1; v_gene: TRBV20-1; d_gene: NA; CDR3nt: TGCAGTGCTAGAGACGCGAGTTCCTACAATGAGCAGTTCTTC; CDR3aa: CSARDASSYNEQFF
abundance: many; j_gene: TRBJ1-3; v_gene: TRBV7-7; d_gene: NA; CDR3nt: TGTGCCAGCAGCTCGGACGGTTCCTCTGGAAACACCATATATTTT; CDR3aa: CASSSDGSSGNTIYF
abundance: many; j_gene: TRBJ2-3; v_gene: TRBV10-3; d_gene: NA; CDR3nt: TGTGCCATCAGTTCCGGGCAGGTCTCTAGCACAGATACGCAGTATTTT; CDR3aa: CAISSGQVSSTDTQYF
abundance: many; j_gene: TRBJ2-1; v_gene: TRBV4-2; d_gene: TRBD2; CDR3nt: TGTGCCAGCAGCCAAGGTCCGCTAGCGGGAGGGTACAATGAGCAGTTCTTC; CDR3aa: CASSQGPLAGGYNEQFF
abundance: many; j_gene: TRBJ2-1; v_gene: TRBV9; d_gene: NA; CDR3nt: TGTGCCAGCAGCCCGACCGAGTATGAGCAGTTCTTC; CDR3aa: CASSPTEYEQFF
abundance: many; j_gene: TRBJ1-4; v_gene: TRBV7-9; d_gene: TRBD1; CDR3nt: TGTGCCAGCAGCGCCGACAGGGGGGAGGAAAAACTGTTTTTT; CDR3aa: CASSADRGEEKLFF
abundance: many; j_gene: TRBJ2-2; v_gene: TRBV7-3; d_gene: TRBD2; CDR3nt: TGTGCCAGCAGCTTAGGTCCCGGACTAGCCGGGGAGCTGTTTTTT; CDR3aa: CASSLGPGLAGELFF
abundance: many; j_gene: TRBJ2-7; v_gene: TRBV29-1; d_gene: NA; CDR3nt: TGCAGCGTTGAGGACAGTTCCTACGAGCAGTACTTC; CDR3aa: CSVEDSSYEQYF
abundance: NA; j_gene: TRBJ2-5; v_gene: TRBV4-2; d_gene: NA; CDR3nt: TGTGCCAGCAGCCAAGGACAAGAGACCCAGTACTTC; CDR3aa: CASSQGQETQYF
abundance: NA; j_gene: TRBJ1-5; v_gene: TRBV4-2; d_gene: TRBD1; CDR3nt: TGTGCCAGCAGCCAAGGTCGGACAGGGGGCAATCAGCCCCAGCATTTT; CDR3aa: CASSQGRTGGNQPQHF
abundance: NA; j_gene: TRBJ2-1; v_gene: TRBV29-1; d_gene: NA; CDR3nt: TGCAGCGCCGATGGGGCTCCAGCGGCGAATGAGCAGTTCTTC; CDR3aa: CSADGAPAANEQFF
abundance: many; j_gene: TRBJ2-2; v_gene: TRBV4-1; d_gene: NA; CDR3nt: TGCGCCAGCAGCCAAGCTGTCGTTAGACACATGAACACCGGGGAGCTGTTTTTT; CDR3aa: CASSQAVVRHMNTGELFF
abundance: few; j_gene: TRBJ2-3; v_gene: TRBV7-9; d_gene: NA; CDR3nt: TGTGCCAGCAGCCTGGACCAAGATACGCAGTATTTT; CDR3aa: CASSLDQDTQYF
abundance: NA; j_gene: TRBJ2-7; v_gene: TRBV25-1; d_gene: NA; CDR3nt: TGTGCCAGCAGTGACCCGGGACCTTTCTCCTACGAGCAGTACTTC; CDR3aa: CASSDPGPFSYEQYF
abundance: NA; j_gene: TRBJ2-1; v_gene: TRBV5-5; d_gene: TRBD2; CDR3nt: TGTGCCAGCAGTTCCACAATCCTAGCGGGAGGATACGGTGAGCAGTTCTTC; CDR3aa: CASSSTILAGGYGEQFF
abundance: many; j_gene: TRBJ1-1; v_gene: TRBV16; d_gene: NA; CDR3nt: TGTGCCAGCAGCCTCACTGAAGCTTTCTTT; CDR3aa: CASSLTEAFF
abundance: NA; j_gene: TRBJ2-3; v_gene: TRBV28; d_gene: NA; CDR3nt: TGTGCCAGCAGTTTTCTAGTTGCTGATACGCAGTATTTT; CDR3aa: CASSFLVADTQYF
abundance: many; j_gene: TRBJ2-7; v_gene: TRBV10-3; d_gene: NA; CDR3nt: TGTGCCATCAGTGAGCTTGGGGACTACGAGCAGTACTTC; CDR3aa: CAISELGDYEQYF
abundance: NA; j_gene: TRBJ1-3; v_gene: TRBV2; d_gene: NA; CDR3nt: TGTGCCATCTCACCGGGCGGCACCCCTGGAAACACCATATATTTT; CDR3aa: CAISPGGTPGNTIYF
abundance: many; j_gene: TRBJ2-7; v_gene: TRBV5-6; d_gene: NA; CDR3nt: TGTGCCAGCAGCTTCGGCCAGGGAGTCGACGAGCAGTACTTC; CDR3aa: CASSFGQGVDEQYF
abundance: NA; j_gene: TRBJ2-3; v_gene: TRBV28; d_gene: NA; CDR3nt: TGTGCCAGCAGTTTAGAGGGGACTCCAAGAGGTTTAGTGGATACGCAGTATTTT; CDR3aa: CASSLEGTPRGLVDTQYF
abundance: NA; j_gene: TRBJ2-3; v_gene: TRBV20-1; d_gene: NA; CDR3nt: TGCAGTGCTAGGAGGCCGGAGACAGGGAGGGGAGATACGCAGTATTTT; CDR3aa: CSARRPETGRGDTQYF
abundance: many; j_gene: TRBJ2-1; v_gene: TRBV3-1; d_gene: TRBD2; CDR3nt: TGTGCCAGCAGCCTAAGAGCGGGAGGCAGGTCCTACAATGAGCAGTTCTTC; CDR3aa: CASSLRAGGRSYNEQFF
abundance: many; j_gene: TRBJ2-3; v_gene: TRBV19; d_gene: NA; CDR3nt: TGTGCCGGTAGTGTAACCGGGTCTAGCACAGATACGCAGTATTTT; CDR3aa: CAGSVTGSSTDTQYF
abundance: many; j_gene: TRBJ2-7; v_gene: TRBV9; d_gene: TRBD1; CDR3nt: TGTGCCAGCAGCGTCGCCCCGGGACAGGGTTCCTACGAGCAGTACTTC; CDR3aa: CASSVAPGQGSYEQYF
abundance: many; j_gene: TRBJ1-1; v_gene: TRBV7-9; d_gene: NA; CDR3nt: TGTGCCAGCAGCCCCCGGTTTGGGACTGAAGCTTTCTTT; CDR3aa: CASSPRFGTEAFF
abundance: NA; j_gene: TRBJ2-4; v_gene: TRBV28; d_gene: NA; CDR3nt: TGTGCCAGCGGTAGGGGGGTAGCCAAAAACATTCAGTACTTC; CDR3aa: CASGRGVAKNIQYF
abundance: few; j_gene: TRBJ2-7; v_gene: TRBV6-6; d_gene: TRBD2; CDR3nt: TGTGCCAGCAGTCCTCTAGCGGGGTACGAGCAGTACTTC; CDR3aa: CASSPLAGYEQYF
abundance: many; j_gene: TRBJ2-1; v_gene: TRBV4-3; d_gene: NA; CDR3nt: TGCGCCAGCAGACAGAACAATGAGCAGTTCTTC; CDR3aa: CASRQNNEQFF